This TCR beta chain emerged from a study of blood T cell repertoires in COVID-19. At the level of the study: Sites in the United States, Italy and Spain provided acute and convalescent COVID-19 samples. The analysed material was cDNA or gDNA that came from T cells, B-cell-depleted T cells, or PBMCs.

Methods used by the authors: Amplification from reference gene primers served as the basis for estimated nucleated cell counts. Clones were read by immunoSEQ multiplex PCR, and TCRdb kept only the in-frame ones, dropping some. Clone size and V and J calls were adopted from that table, with D and trimming inferred from the DNA. The profile shows about 390,000 clones, about 90% of them singletons. Seattle patient enrollment occurred during active infection, with longitudinal follow-up thereafter. The CDR3 is 14 residues long. V shed 8 bases and J 2 bases; nucleotides not matched to a gene: 1. Per the germline V gene, CDR1 is SNHLY and CDR2 is FYNNEI.

The gene calls are TRBV2 and TRBJ2-2; 11 bases line up with TRBD2. Input material: peripheral blood. This receptor was identified in a woman between 55 and 75 years old with COVID-19, enrolled during active disease. The CDR3 region has the DNA TGTGCCAGCCTAGCGGGGGGCAACACCGGGGAGCTGTTTTTT. It translates to CASLAGGNTGELFF.